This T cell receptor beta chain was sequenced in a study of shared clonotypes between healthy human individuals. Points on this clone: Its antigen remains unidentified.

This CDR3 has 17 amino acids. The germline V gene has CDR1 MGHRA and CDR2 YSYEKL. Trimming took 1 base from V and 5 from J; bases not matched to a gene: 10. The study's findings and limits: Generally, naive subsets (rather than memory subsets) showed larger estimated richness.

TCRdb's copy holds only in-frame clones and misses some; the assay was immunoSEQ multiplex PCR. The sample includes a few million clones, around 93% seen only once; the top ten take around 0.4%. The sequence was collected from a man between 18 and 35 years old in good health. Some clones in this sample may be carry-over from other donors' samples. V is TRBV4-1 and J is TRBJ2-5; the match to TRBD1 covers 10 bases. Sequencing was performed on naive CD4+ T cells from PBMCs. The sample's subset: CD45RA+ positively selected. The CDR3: CASSQGLGQGYGETQYF. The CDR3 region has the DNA TGCGCCAGCAGCCAAGGCTTGGGACAGGGGTACGGTGAGACCCAGTACTTC.